A single sample is the source of the 23 T cell receptor beta chains below, sequenced in a study of cytomegalovirus exposure and HLA in healthy donors. With 60 Vbeta and 13 Jbeta primers, the PCR was carried out. Using immunoSEQ multiplex PCR, the repertoire was profiled, and TCRdb retains in-frame clones only, with some absent. The sample contains 85,000 to 120,000 clones, more than 65% of which appear only once. Sequencing input: PBMCs. Receptors were obtained from a boy between 10 and 17 years old in good health and CMV-seronegative.

This clone came up a few times. The rearrangement joins TRBV5-1 to TRBJ2-3; 7 nucleotides line up with TRBD2. J lost 3 bases, V lost 0 bases, and 4 bases had no gene match. CDR1 and CDR2 (germline): SGHRS, YFSETQ. This CDR3 has 15 amino acids. CDR3 bases: TGCGCCAGCAGCTTGGCGGGGGGTTGGACAGATACGCAGTATTTT. Amino acids: CASSLAGGWTDTQYF. The full variable domain, with the rest looked up from reference TRBV5-1 and TRBJ2-3, is KAGVTQTPRYLIKTRGQQVTLSCSPISGHRSVSWYQQTPGQGLQFLFEYFSETQRNKGNFPGRFSGRQFSNSRSEMNVSTLELGDSALYLCASSLAGGWTDTQYFGPGTRLTVL.

There are a few counts of this clone. This chain links TRBV2 with TRBJ1-1; no firm D call. The germline CDR1 and CDR2 sequences are SNHLY and FYNNEI. CDR3 length equals 13 residues. V shed 7 bases and J shed 1 base, with 10 bases lying between them. Here the CDR3 DNA reads TGTGCCAGCACTTTCCGGGAGAACACTGAAGCTTTCTTT. It encodes CASTFRENTEAFF.

This chain uses TRBV2 with TRBJ2-2; D is undetermined. CDR3 length: 15 residues. Germline V gene sequence: CDR1 SNHLY, CDR2 FYNNEI. V shed 9 bases and J shed 5 bases, with 19 bases lying between them. The CDR3 loop reads CASRVGASQTGELFF. The CDR3 nucleotides are TGTGCCAGTCGGGTCGGAGCTAGTCAAACCGGGGAGCTGTTTTTT.

The rearrangement joins TRBV7-8 to TRBJ1-1, with 8 nucleotides matching TRBD1. The CDR3 is 13 residues long. V trimming: 5 bases; J trimming: 11 bases; junction bases outside the gene matches: 10. The germline gives CDR1 SGHVS, CDR2 FQNEAQ. CDR3 coding DNA: TGTGCCAGCAGCCGACGACAGGGGATGAAGGCTTTCTTT. This translates into CASSRRQGMKAFF.

The chain joins TRBV7-2 to TRBJ2-7; weak D call: TRBD2 (5 bases). Germline V gives CDR1 SGHTA, CDR2 FQGNSA. Trimming cost V 6 bases and J 6 bases, with 12 bases left between them. This CDR3 region has 12 residues. Here the CDR3 DNA reads TGTGCCAGCAGTTCGGGGTCGGCCGAGCAGTACTTC. Its translation: CASSSGSAEQYF.

The V and J genes are TRBV7-9 and TRBJ1-1; tentative D call: TRBD1 (6 bases). There are 12 residues in the CDR3. With 5 bases removed from V and 10 bases from J, the gap between germline ends came to 14 bases. CDR1 and CDR2 from the germline V gene are SEHNR and FQNEAQ (reference sequence). The CDR3 bases are TGTGCCAGCAGCACTCAGGGGTACGGAGCTTTCTTT. Its translation is CASSTQGYGAFF.

V is TRBV28 and J is TRBJ1-2; D possibly corresponds to TRBD1 (6 bases). This CDR3 comprises 13 residues. Trimming cost V 11 bases and J 8 bases, with 21 bases left between them. Germline values: CDR1 MDHEN, CDR2 SYDVKM. Here the CDR3 reads CASHSTGLKGYTF. The CDR3 coding sequence is TGTGCCTCACACAGTACAGGGCTCAAAGGCTACACCTTC.

This sequence joins TRBV27 and TRBJ1-1, with 7 bases lining up with TRBD1. Germline V gene lookup returns CDR1 MNHEY and CDR2 SMNVEV (reference sequence). This CDR3 is built from 14 residues. Trimming at V came to 3 bases and at J to 1 base, leaving 2 bases not matched to a gene. The CDR3 sequence is CASSFAGGNTEAFF. CDR3 in DNA: TGTGCCAGCAGTTTCGCAGGGGGGAACACTGAAGCTTTCTTT.

V and J are TRBV30 and TRBJ2-7; D not resolved. The CDR3 is made up of 16 amino acids. Germline CDR1 GTSNPN, CDR2 SVGIG (reference sequence). The ends were cut back, 1 base at V and 4 bases at J, with 20 bases in the middle. The CDR3 sequence: CAWSGGGTDLWYEQYV. The DNA for the CDR3 is TGTGCCTGGAGTGGCGGCGGTACCGACCTGTGGTACGAGCAGTACGTC.

The rearrangement joins TRBV5-1 to TRBJ2-2; 7 bases are a match to TRBD1. This CDR3 region has 13 residues. With V trimmed by 4 bases and J by 5 bases, 2 bases remained unmatched. Per the germline V gene, CDR1 is SGHRS and CDR2 is YFSETQ. CDR3 DNA sequence: TGCGCCAGCAGCGGCAGGGGGACCGGGGAGCTGTTTTTT. Amino acids: CASSGRGTGELFF.

This rearrangement joins TRBV6-4 to TRBJ2-3, with a weak D call TRBD2 (5 bases). The CDR3 runs to 13 residues. CDR1 and CDR2 from the germline V gene are MRHNA and SNTAGT. Trimming removed 0 bases at V and 5 bases at J, with 6 bases between. The CDR3 DNA is TGTGCCAGCAGTGACTCAGGGAGAGATACGCAGTATTTT. Its translation is CASSDSGRDTQYF.

The chain combines TRBV28 with TRBJ2-4, with TRBD1 as a possible D gene (6 bases). Germline lookup yields CDR1 MDHEN and CDR2 SYDVKM. CDR3 length: 12 residues. V gave up 6 bases and J gave up 8 bases, with 11 bases separating them. CDR3 sequence (DNA): TGTGCCAGCAGCGGACAGAGGGACATTCAGTACTTC. Translated: CASSGQRDIQYF.

Written as DNA, the CDR3 is TGTGCCTGGAGCTTACGGTACGAGCAGTACTTC. Translation: CAWSLRYEQYF. V gene TRBV30 combines with J gene TRBJ2-7, with D hard to call. This CDR3 has 11 residues. Looked up from germline, CDR1 is GTSNPN and CDR2 is SVGIG (reference sequence). The germline V and J ends were trimmed by 3 bases and 4 bases, with 7 bases remaining between them.

The chain couples TRBV5-6 to TRBJ1-1; D call uncertain. Trimming cost V 1 base and J 5 bases, with 6 bases left between them. The CDR3 has 12 amino acids. CDR1 SGHDT and CDR2 YYEEEE come from the germline V gene. The CDR3 bases are TGTGCCAGCAGCTTGCCGGGAACTGAAGCTTTCTTT. It specifies CASSLPGTEAFF.

The chain employs TRBV5-4 and TRBJ2-7; 7 bases match TRBD2. The length of the CDR3 is 15 residues. CDR1 is SGHNT, CDR2 YYREEE, per germline (reference sequence). Trimming removed 0 bases from V and 1 base from J; junction bases left unmatched: 4. The CDR3 bases are TGTGCCAGCAGCTTGGGGGGTAGCGGGTCCTACGAGCAGTACTTC. Amino acids: CASSLGGSGSYEQYF.

The rearrangement uses TRBV4-1 and TRBJ1-4, with TRBD1 matching over 9 bases. The CDR3 consists of 16 residues. The germline V gene encodes CDR1 MGHRA and CDR2 YSYEKL. V gave up 0 bases and J gave up 8 bases; unmatched junction bases: 7. The CDR3 nucleotides read TGCGCCAGCAGCCAAGATCGAGGGACAGGGATAGAAAAACTGTTTTTT. This gives the protein CASSQDRGTGIEKLFF.

The chain is built from TRBV6-6 and TRBJ1-1; 7 positions agree with TRBD1. V trimming: 6 bases; J trimming: 4 bases; junction bases outside the gene matches: 8. From germline, CDR1 is MNHNY and CDR2 SVGAGI (reference sequence). The CDR3 is 14 amino acids. CDR3 residues: CASSPWTGSTEAFF. CDR3 nucleotides: TGTGCCAGCAGCCCATGGACAGGATCCACTGAAGCTTTCTTT.

The chain links TRBV18 to TRBJ1-6; D is possibly TRBD1 (5 bases). The CDR3 has 16 residues. In germline, CDR1 is KGHSH, CDR2 LQKENI. V lost 0 bases and J 5 bases, leaving 11 bases between the germline ends. Written as DNA, the CDR3 is TGTGCCAGCTCACCACCGGGGCAGCTCCATAATTCACCCCTCCACTTT. Protein sequence: CASSPPGQLHNSPLHF.

The J gene is TRBJ1-5, the V gene TRBV6-1, with D possibly being TRBD1 (6 bases). This CDR3 is built from 14 residues. The V end lost 7 bases, the J end lost 7 bases, and 17 bases lay between the germline ends. Germline CDR1 and CDR2: MNHNS and SASEGT. The CDR3: CASTGLGARQPQHF. CDR3 coding DNA: TGTGCCAGCACCGGACTGGGGGCCAGGCAGCCCCAGCATTTT.

The CDR3 bases are TGCGCCAGCGGGCGCTCAACTAATGAAAAACTGTTTTTT. Translating gives CASGRSTNEKLFF. J is TRBJ1-4 and V is TRBV5-1; no reliable D call. This CDR3 has 13 amino acids. Trimming pared 7 bases from V and 0 bases from J, leaving 7 bases between. Germline V lookup: CDR1 SGHRS, CDR2 YFSETQ.

The chain uses TRBV10-1 and TRBJ1-1; no clear D gene. The CDR3 loop spans 15 amino acids. In germline, CDR1 is WNHNN, CDR2 SYGVQD (reference sequence). The germline V and J ends were trimmed by 1 base and 2 bases, with 11 bases remaining between them. CDR3 residues: CASSEFKAVNTEAFF. For the CDR3, the DNA is TGCGCCAGCAGTGAGTTTAAGGCGGTAAACACTGAAGCTTTCTTT.

This rearrangement joins TRBV4-1 to TRBJ1-1; the match to TRBD1 covers 8 bases. V was clipped by 6 bases and J by 4 bases; unmatched bases: 7. The CDR3 has 14 amino acids. Germline V gene data show CDR1 as MGHRA and CDR2 as YSYEKL. CDR3 DNA: TGCGCCAGCAGAGGGACAGGCGGGGTCACTGAAGCTTTCTTT. It specifies CASRGTGGVTEAFF.

The chain combines TRBV30 with TRBJ1-1, with TRBD1 matching over 8 bases. This CDR3 is 14 amino acids long. Looked up from germline, CDR1 is GTSNPN and CDR2 is SVGIG (reference sequence). V shed 4 bases and J 1 base; nucleotides not matched to a gene: 5. The CDR3 spells CAWMTGQGNTEAFF. In nucleotides, the CDR3 is TGTGCCTGGATGACAGGACAGGGGAACACTGAAGCTTTCTTT. Looking up the rest from reference TRBV30 and TRBJ1-1 gives the full variable domain: SQTIHQWPATLVQPVGSPLSLECTVEGTSNPNLYWYRQAAGRGLQLLFYSVGIGQISSEVPQNLSASRPQDRQFILSSKKLLLSDSGFYLCAWMTGQGNTEAFFGQGTRLTVV.